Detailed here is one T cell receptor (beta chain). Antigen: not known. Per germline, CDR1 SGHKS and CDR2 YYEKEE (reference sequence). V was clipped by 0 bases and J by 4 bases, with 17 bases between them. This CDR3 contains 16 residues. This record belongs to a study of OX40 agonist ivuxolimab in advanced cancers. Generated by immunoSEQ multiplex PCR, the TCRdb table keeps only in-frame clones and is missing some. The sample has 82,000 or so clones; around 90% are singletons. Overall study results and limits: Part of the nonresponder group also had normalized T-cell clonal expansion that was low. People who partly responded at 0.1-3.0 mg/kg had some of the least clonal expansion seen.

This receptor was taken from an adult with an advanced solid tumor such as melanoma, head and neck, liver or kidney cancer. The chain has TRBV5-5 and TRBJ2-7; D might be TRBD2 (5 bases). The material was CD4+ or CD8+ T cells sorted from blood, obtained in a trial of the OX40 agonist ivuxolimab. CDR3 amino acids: CASSLVSRLAGYEQYF. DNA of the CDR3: TGTGCCAGCAGCTTGGTTAGTCGGCTAGCAGGTTACGAGCAGTACTTC.